These T cell receptor beta chains were read from a single sample in a study of CD4 T cells in relation to SARS-CoV-2 and coronaviruses. These receptors' targets are unknown. Clones were sequenced by immunoSEQ multiplex PCR, and TCRdb holds only the in-frame ones, with some missing. The sample has 25,000 to 30,000 clones; about 79% are singletons. The specimen was CD4+ T cells from PBMCs, cultured in vitro. All receptors derive from a human donor in good health. The CDR3 runs from the conserved cysteine through the conserved F or W. Each record gives: V gene, D gene, clone size, J gene, CDR3 DNA, CDR3 protein. The D gene is left open where the match is weak. Clone size is given for some rows only: seen once, a few or many times, or a class if the clone is expanded.

>TRBV3-1/TRBV3-2|TRBD2|once|TRBJ2-3
TGTGCCAGCAGCCACCCCCGGTCCGGGACTAGCGGGTTGGATACGCAGTATTTT
CASSHPRSGTSGLDTQYF
>TRBV11-2|NA|NA|TRBJ2-3
TGTGCCAGCAGCTTAACTACAGATACGCAGTATTTT
CASSLTTDTQYF
>TRBV11-2|NA|few|TRBJ2-1
TGTGCCAGCAGCCCAACCGGGAATGAGCAGTTCTTC
CASSPTGNEQFF
>TRBV19|TRBD1|NA|TRBJ2-5
TGTGCCAGTAGTATGGGACAGGGGGTATGGGAGACCCAGTACTTC
CASSMGQGVWETQYF
>TRBV7-2|NA|once|TRBJ2-3
TGTGCCAGCTCCCCCGCCGGGACCCGAGGGGGCACAGATACGCAGTATTTT
CASSPAGTRGGTDTQYF
>TRBV19|NA|few|TRBJ2-5
TGTGCCAGTAGTATGCGGGGACTGTACCAAGAGACCCAGTACTTC
CASSMRGLYQETQYF
>TRBV6-5|NA|NA|TRBJ1-1
TGTGCCAGTAGCTGGGAGGTGATGGTGAACACTGAAGCTTTCTTT
CASSWEVMVNTEAFF
>TRBV6-4|NA|NA|TRBJ2-2
TGTGCCAGCAGACTCGACAGATACACCGGGGAGCTGTTTTTT
CASRLDRYTGELFF
>TRBV6-5|TRBD1|NA|TRBJ1-1
TGTGCCAGCACCCCCGGACAGGGGCATAACACTGAAGCTTTCTTT
CASTPGQGHNTEAFF
>TRBV5-1|NA|few|TRBJ1-6
TGCGCCAGCAGCCAACAGGGTAGGGATAATTCACCCCTCCACTTT
CASSQQGRDNSPLHF
>TRBV4-3|TRBD1|few|TRBJ2-7
TGCGCCAGCAGCCAGCAGTACAGGGGTTACTACGAGCAGTACTTC
CASSQQYRGYYEQYF
>TRBV6-5|NA|NA|TRBJ1-6
TGTGCCAGCAGACTAAGGACAGTTGTTTCACCCCTCCACTTT
CASRLRTVVSPLHF
>TRBV11-3|TRBD1|NA|TRBJ2-1
TGTGCCAGCAGCGGACAGGGGGCGGGTGAGCAGTTCTTC
CASSGQGAGEQFF
>TRBV7-2|NA|NA|TRBJ1-5
TGTGCCAGCAGCTCCGACAATAGCAATCAGCCCCAGCATTTT
CASSSDNSNQPQHF
>TRBV7-6|NA|NA|TRBJ2-6
TGTGCCAGCACCCTGAGATCAGGGTCCGGGGCCAACGTCCTGACTTTC
CASTLRSGSGANVLTF
>TRBV11-3|NA|NA|TRBJ2-2
TGTGCCAGCAGCTTAGTTCGCACCGGGGAGCTGTTTTTT
CASSLVRTGELFF
>TRBV4-2|NA|NA|TRBJ2-1
TGTGCCAGCAGTGTTCCTCCCCTCTACAATGAGCAGTTCTTC
CASSVPPLYNEQFF
>TRBV11-2|NA|few|TRBJ1-2
TGTGCCAGCAGCTTAGGGACCTATGGCTACACCTTC
CASSLGTYGYTF
>TRBV5-1|TRBD2|once|TRBJ2-7
TGCGCCAGCAGCTTCGGGGGGACTGTCGACGAGCAGTACTTC
CASSFGGTVDEQYF
>TRBV6-5|TRBD1|NA|TRBJ2-1
TGTGCCAGCAGAAACAGGGGCGAGCAGTTCTTC
CASRNRGEQFF
>TRBV7-2|NA|NA|TRBJ1-1
TGTGCCAGCAGCTTACTGATGAACACTGAAGCTTTCTTT
CASSLLMNTEAFF
>TRBV7-2|TRBD1|once|TRBJ2-7
TGTGCCAGCAGACAAACAGGGGGCCAAACCCACGAGCAGTACTTC
CASRQTGGQTHEQYF
>TRBV14|NA|NA|TRBJ2-5
TGTGCCAGCAGCCTGACCCAGTACTTC
CASSLTQYF
>TRBV11-2|NA|NA|TRBJ1-4
TGTGCCAGCAGCCCGCCGGTGACGAATGAAAAACTGTTTTTT
CASSPPVTNEKLFF
>TRBV5-1|TRBD2|NA|TRBJ2-5
TGCGCCAGCAGCTCGGGACTAGCGGGGCCCGGGGAGACCCAGTACTTC
CASSSGLAGPGETQYF
>TRBV4-3|TRBD1|NA|TRBJ2-5
TGCGCCAGCAGCAAGGATGCTGGGACAGGGGGCCAAGAGACCCAGTACTTC
CASSKDAGTGGQETQYF
>TRBV6-2/TRBV6-3|NA|large|TRBJ2-2
TGTGCCAGCAGTTACTTGGGGGGCACCGGGGAGCTGTTTTTT
CASSYLGGTGELFF
>TRBV6-2/TRBV6-3|NA|few|TRBJ1-5
TGTGCCAGCAGCCCCGGGGGGGACAATCAGCCCCAGCATTTT
CASSPGGDNQPQHF
>TRBV4-1|TRBD1|NA|TRBJ2-3
TGCGCCAGCAGCCAAGTCCAGGGGGAGTGGACAGATACGCAGTATTTT
CASSQVQGEWTDTQYF
>TRBV11-2|NA|NA|TRBJ1-2
TGTGCCAGCAGCTCACGAAGCTCATTGGGATATGGCTACACCTTC
CASSSRSSLGYGYTF
>TRBV6-2/TRBV6-3|NA|NA|TRBJ2-1
TGTGCCAGCAGTTACTCGATTGGTCTGGAGCAGTTCTTC
CASSYSIGLEQFF
>TRBV7-3|TRBD2|NA|TRBJ2-1
TGTGCCAGCAGCCCGGATAGCGGGAGCGGAGGCGAGCAGTTCTTC
CASSPDSGSGGEQFF
>TRBV6-1|NA|NA|TRBJ1-5
TGTGCCAGCAGTGAACTGGGGGGGAATCAGCCCCAGCATTTT
CASSELGGNQPQHF
>TRBV9|NA|NA|TRBJ1-1
TGTGCCAGCAGCGTAGGGCTAGAAGGTACTGAAGCTTTCTTT
CASSVGLEGTEAFF
>TRBV7-9|NA|NA|TRBJ2-6
TGTGCCAGCAGCTTACGAGGAACAGGAGGGGCCAACGTCCTGACTTTC
CASSLRGTGGANVLTF
>TRBV28|NA|NA|TRBJ2-3
TGTGCCAGCAGTTTATCAATTGCGGGGACCGGAGATACGCAGTATTTT
CASSLSIAGTGDTQYF
>TRBV2|TRBD1|NA|TRBJ1-5
TGTGCCAGCCGGGACAGGGGTAATCAGCCCCAGCATTTT
CASRDRGNQPQHF